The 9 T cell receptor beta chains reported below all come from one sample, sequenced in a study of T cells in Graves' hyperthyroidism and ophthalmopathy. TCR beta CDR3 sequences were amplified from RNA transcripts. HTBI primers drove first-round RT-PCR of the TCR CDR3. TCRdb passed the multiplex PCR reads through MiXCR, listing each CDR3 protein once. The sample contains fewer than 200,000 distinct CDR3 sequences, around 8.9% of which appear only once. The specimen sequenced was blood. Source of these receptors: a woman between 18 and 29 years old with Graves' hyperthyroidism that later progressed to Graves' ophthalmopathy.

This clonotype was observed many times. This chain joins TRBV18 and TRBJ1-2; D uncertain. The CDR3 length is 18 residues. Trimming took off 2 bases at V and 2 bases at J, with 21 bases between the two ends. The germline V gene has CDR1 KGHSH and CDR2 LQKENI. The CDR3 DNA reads TGTGCCAGCTCACCAATCGGGTGGGTAAGACCGGACAACTATGGCTACACCTTC. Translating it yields CASSPIGWVRPDNYGYTF.

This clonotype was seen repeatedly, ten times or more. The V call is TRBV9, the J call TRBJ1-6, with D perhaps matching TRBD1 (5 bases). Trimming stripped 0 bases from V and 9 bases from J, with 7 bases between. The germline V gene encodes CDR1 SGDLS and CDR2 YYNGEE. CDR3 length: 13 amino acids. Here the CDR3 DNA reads TGTGCCAGCAGCGTAGGTAGGGGTTCACCCCTCCACTTT. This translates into CASSVGRGSPLHF.

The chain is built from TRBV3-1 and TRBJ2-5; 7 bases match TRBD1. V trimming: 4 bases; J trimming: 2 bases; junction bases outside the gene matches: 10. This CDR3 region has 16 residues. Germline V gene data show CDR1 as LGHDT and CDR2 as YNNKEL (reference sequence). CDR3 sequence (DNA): TGTGCCAGCAGCCTGAAGGGGGCGAGGGGACAAGAGACCCAGTACTTC. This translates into CASSLKGARGQETQYF.

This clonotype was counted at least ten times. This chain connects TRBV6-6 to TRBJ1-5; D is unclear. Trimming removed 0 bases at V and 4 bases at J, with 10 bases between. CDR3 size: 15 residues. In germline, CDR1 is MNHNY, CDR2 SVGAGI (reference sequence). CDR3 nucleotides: TGTGCCAGCAGTTACTCGGTCGCTGGTAATCAGCCCCAGCATTTT. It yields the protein CASSYSVAGNQPQHF.

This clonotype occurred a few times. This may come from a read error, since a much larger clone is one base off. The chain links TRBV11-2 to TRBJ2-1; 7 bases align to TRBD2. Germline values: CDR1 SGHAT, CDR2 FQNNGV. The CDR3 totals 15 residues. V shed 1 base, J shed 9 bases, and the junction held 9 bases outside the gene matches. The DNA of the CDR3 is TGTGCCAGCAGCTTAGTCCCTGGGGGGAGGGGTGAGCAGTTCTTC. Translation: CASSLVPGGRGEQFF.

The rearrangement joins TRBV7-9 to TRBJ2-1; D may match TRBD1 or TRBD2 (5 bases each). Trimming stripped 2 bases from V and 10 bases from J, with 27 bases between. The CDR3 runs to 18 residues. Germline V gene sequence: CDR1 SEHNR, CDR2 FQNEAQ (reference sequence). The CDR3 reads CASSLSRPGRQREGEQFF. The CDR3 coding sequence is TGTGCCAGCAGCTTATCGCGTCCGGGACGGCAAAGGGAAGGAGAGCAGTTCTTC.

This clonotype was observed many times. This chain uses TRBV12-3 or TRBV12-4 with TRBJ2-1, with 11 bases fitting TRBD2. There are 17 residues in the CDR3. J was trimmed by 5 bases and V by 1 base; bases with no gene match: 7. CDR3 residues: CASSLVGGTSGHNEQFF. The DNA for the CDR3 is TGTGCCAGCAGTTTAGTAGGAGGGACTAGCGGCCACAATGAGCAGTTCTTC.

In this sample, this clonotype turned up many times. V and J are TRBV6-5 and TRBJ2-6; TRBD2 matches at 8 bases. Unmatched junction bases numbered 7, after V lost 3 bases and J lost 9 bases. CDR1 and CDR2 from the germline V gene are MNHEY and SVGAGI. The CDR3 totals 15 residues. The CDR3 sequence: CASSYRGGGNNVLTF. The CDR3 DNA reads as TGTGCCAGCAGTTATCGGGGCGGGGGGAACAACGTCCTGACTTTC.

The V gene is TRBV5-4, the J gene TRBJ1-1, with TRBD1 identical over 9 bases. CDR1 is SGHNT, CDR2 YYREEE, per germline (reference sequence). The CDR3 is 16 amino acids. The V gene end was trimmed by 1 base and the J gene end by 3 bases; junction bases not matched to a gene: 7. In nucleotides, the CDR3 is TGTGCCAGCAGCTTGTTGGGACAGGGAATTGACACTGAAGCTTTCTTT. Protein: CASSLLGQGIDTEAFF.